These 19 T cell receptor beta chains came from one sample sequenced in a study of OX40 agonist ivuxolimab in advanced cancers. TCRdb's copy holds only in-frame clones and misses some; the assay was immunoSEQ multiplex PCR. Of 68,000 or so clones in the sample, 82% were seen once. The specimen was CD4+ or CD8+ T cells sorted from blood, collected in a trial of the OX40 agonist ivuxolimab. These receptors came from an adult with an advanced solid tumor such as melanoma, head and neck, liver or kidney cancer.

The CDR3: CATSSATGGYEQYF. The CDR3 coding sequence is TGTGCCACCAGCAGCGCTACAGGGGGCTACGAGCAGTACTTC. The chain is built from TRBV15 and TRBJ2-7; 8 bases are a match to TRBD1. V lost 3 bases to trimming and J lost 3 bases; unmatched junction nucleotides: 4. This CDR3 is built from 14 residues. Germline lookup yields CDR1 LNHNV and CDR2 YYDKDF (reference sequence).

V and J are TRBV10-3 and TRBJ2-3; 10 bases match TRBD2. The V gene's germline CDR1 is ENHRY and CDR2 SYGVKD. This CDR3 region has 16 residues. V lost 2 bases, J lost 3 bases, and 5 bases stayed unmatched. In nucleotides, the CDR3 is TGTGCCATCAGTGAGCCGAGCGGGGGGGCAACAGATACGCAGTATTTT. Translated: CAISEPSGGATDTQYF.

This chain's CDR3 is CASSPPAANYGYTF. CDR3 bases: TGTGCCAGCTCACCCCCGGCAGCGAACTATGGCTACACCTTC. The J gene is TRBJ1-2, the V gene TRBV18; D remains unclear. Deletions cut 3 bases from V and 2 bases from J, with 10 bases between. The V gene's germline CDR1 is KGHSH and CDR2 LQKENI. This CDR3 spans 14 amino acids.

This sequence joins TRBV11-2 and TRBJ2-7; D call uncertain. This CDR3 comprises 13 residues. Germline V gene sequence: CDR1 SGHAT, CDR2 FQNNGV. Trimming removed 8 bases at V and 2 bases at J, with 13 bases between. This CDR3 is CASGQANAYEQYF. The CDR3 nucleotides are TGTGCCAGCGGTCAGGCGAACGCCTACGAGCAGTACTTC.

J is TRBJ2-7 and V is TRBV29-1; D is unresolved. The V end was cut by 4 bases, the J end by 3 bases, with 10 bases between. The V gene's germline CDR1 is SQVTM and CDR2 ANQGSEA. The CDR3 contains 12 residues. The CDR3 nucleotides read TGCAGCGTTGTCCTGGCAAGCTACGAGCAGTACTTC. It codes for CSVVLASYEQYF.

This sequence joins TRBV5-5 and TRBJ1-4, with D uncertain. Trimming left V 5 bases short and J 8 bases short, with 16 bases between. The CDR3 covers 14 residues. The V gene's germline CDR1 is SGHKS and CDR2 YYEKEE (reference sequence). In DNA, the CDR3 is TGTGCCAGCAGTATTTCTTTAGGTAGAGAAAAACTGTTTTTT. Amino acids: CASSISLGREKLFF.

This clone has a single count. This chain uses TRBV4-2 with TRBJ2-3; 10 bases map to TRBD2. There are 18 residues in the CDR3. CDR1 LGHNA and CDR2 YNFKEQ come from the germline V gene. The V gene end was trimmed by 1 base and the J gene end by 1 base; junction bases not matched to a gene: 8. The CDR3 DNA follows: TGTGCCAGCAGCCAAGGGCTAGCGGGGGTGTACGGCACAGATACGCAGTATTTT. Amino acid sequence: CASSQGLAGVYGTDTQYF.

This rearrangement joins TRBV9 to TRBJ2-2; 10 bases map to TRBD1. J was trimmed by 6 bases and V by 4 bases; bases with no gene match: 9. Germline CDR1 is SGDLS and CDR2 is YYNGEE. The CDR3 consists of 16 residues. CDR3 DNA sequence: TGTGCCAGCAGCCAGAGGGGACAGGGGAATCCCGGGGAGCTGTTTTTT. This translates into CASSQRGQGNPGELFF. The variable domain in full, with the rest retrieved from reference TRBV9 and TRBJ2-2, is DSGVTQTPKHLITATGQRVTLRCSPRSGDLSVYWYQQSLDQGLQFLIQYYNGEERAKGNILERFSAQQFPDLHSELNLSSLELGDSALYFCASSQRGQGNPGELFFGEGSRLTVL.

This sequence joins TRBV5-5 and TRBJ1-5, with 10 bases matching TRBD1. The CDR3 covers 18 residues. The junction had 10 bases not matched to a gene; V was cut back by 2 bases and J by 2 bases. Germline CDR1 is SGHKS and CDR2 is YYEKEE (reference sequence). CDR3 sequence reads: CASSFLGSDRGGNQPQHF. CDR3 sequence (DNA): TGTGCCAGCAGCTTCCTCGGGTCGGACAGGGGGGGCAATCAGCCCCAGCATTTT.

The rearrangement joins TRBV28 to TRBJ2-7; TRBD2 matches at 8 bases. Germline values: CDR1 MDHEN, CDR2 SYDVKM. This CDR3 spans 13 amino acids. V lost 6 bases to trimming and J lost 9 bases; unmatched junction nucleotides: 10. The CDR3 DNA sequence: TGTGCCAGCAGGTCAGCGGGAGTCGGAAGGCAGTACTTC. This encodes CASRSAGVGRQYF.

This clone has only one observation. The chain employs TRBV6-6 and TRBJ1-4, with 7 bases identical to TRBD1. V lost 6 bases, J lost 4 bases, and 11 bases stayed unmatched. Germline values: CDR1 MNHNY, CDR2 SVGAGI (reference sequence). The CDR3 runs to 16 residues. The CDR3, as DNA: TGTGCCAGCAGATCCGGGACAGACAACTTTAATGAAAAACTGTTTTTT. It specifies CASRSGTDNFNEKLFF.

CDR3 protein: CASSSATGNYGYTF. As DNA, the CDR3 is TGTGCCAGCAGCTCGGCGACTGGTAACTATGGCTACACCTTC. The chain couples TRBV7-2 to TRBJ1-2; D is undetermined. CDR1 is SGHTA and CDR2 is FQGNSA in the germline V gene. V shed 4 bases and J shed 1 base, with 10 bases lying between them. The CDR3 is made up of 14 amino acids.

This sequence joins TRBV7-2 and TRBJ2-7, with D tentatively TRBD1 (5 bases). V lost 5 bases to trimming and J lost 7 bases, with 12 bases between them. Germline CDR1 SGHTA, CDR2 FQGNSA. There are 12 residues in the CDR3. CDR3 nucleotides: TGTGCCAGCAGCCCCGACAGAGAGGAGCAGTACTTC. This translates into CASSPDREEQYF.

In this sample, this clone is medium-sized. The V and J genes are TRBV11-3 and TRBJ1-5, with 10 bases matching TRBD1. In germline, CDR1 is SGHNT, CDR2 YENEEA. CDR3 length: 16 residues. V shed 5 bases, J shed 7 bases, and the junction held 11 bases outside the gene matches. The CDR3, as DNA: TGTGCCAGCAGCAACGAACGACAGGGGGCTCGGCAGCCCCAGCATTTT. Translation: CASSNERQGARQPQHF.

The gene calls are TRBV5-1 and TRBJ1-2; D possibly corresponds to TRBD1 (5 bases). The CDR3 sequence is 15 residues long. The ends were cut back, 0 bases at V and 4 bases at J, with 13 bases in the middle. CDR1 and CDR2 (germline): SGHRS, YFSETQ. The CDR3 sequence: CASSLGQGGGYGYTF. CDR3 in DNA: TGCGCCAGCAGCTTGGGTCAGGGAGGTGGCTATGGCTACACCTTC.

This clone has just one count. The chain is built from TRBV12-5 and TRBJ2-1; perhaps TRBD1 as D (5 bases). CDR3 size: 15 residues. Germline CDR1 and CDR2: LGHNT and FRNRAP. V gave up 3 bases and J gave up 8 bases, with 17 bases separating them. CDR3 residues: CASGLSQGWSDEQFF. The DNA for the CDR3 is TGTGCTAGTGGTTTAAGCCAGGGATGGAGCGATGAGCAGTTCTTC.

Remarks on this clone: A junction boundary mismatches the germline segment, possibly from a read error. V gene TRBV2 combines with J gene TRBJ1-1; D gene uncertain. Germline V CDR1 and CDR2: SNHLY, FYNNEI. CDR3 length: 14 residues. The CDR3 bases are TGTGCCAGCAGTGACCCGATCCCGAACCCTGAAGCTTTCTTT. Protein sequence: CASSDPIPNPEAFF. The full variable domain, in which reference TRBV2 and TRBJ1-1 provide the parts outside the CDR3, is EPEVTQTPSHQVTQMGQEVILRCVPISNHLYFYWYRQILGQKVEFLVSFYNNEISEKSEIFDDQFSVERPDGSNFTLKIRSTKLEDSAMYFCASSDPIPNPEAFFGQGTRLTVV.

This rearrangement joins TRBV10-3 to TRBJ2-3; D is possibly TRBD2 (6 bases). V was shortened by 4 bases and J by 7 bases, with 15 bases between the two germline ends. Germline values: CDR1 ENHRY, CDR2 SYGVKD. The CDR3 sequence is 14 residues long. CDR3 sequence (DNA): TGTGCCATCAGTGTCGGGAGCCAGGCTTATACGCAGTATTTT. It encodes CAISVGSQAYTQYF.

The chain employs TRBV21-1 and TRBJ1-5. TRBV21-1 is a known pseudogene. CDR3 length: 17 amino acids. CDR3 nucleotides: TGTGCCAGCAGCAAAAGGGGGGACGGACGTTGGGCTCAGCCCCAGCATTTT. Protein: CASSKRGDGRWAQPQHF.